This TCR beta chain is drawn from a study of cytomegalovirus exposure and HLA in healthy donors. Study at large: Assignment to the Caucasian-associated ancestry cluster applied to approximately 79% of the roughly 400 genotyped donors.

PCR was performed using 60 Vbeta and 13 Jbeta primers. Measured with immunoSEQ multiplex PCR; TCRdb has only the in-frame clones, and not every one. The table has under 200,000 clones, roughly 80% seen once. Overall study findings and caveats: Most likely, a cluster of highly shared sequence variants arose as a sequencing artifact.

Worth noting for this clone: Its antigen is not identified.

Per the germline V gene, CDR1 is SGHNT and CDR2 is YYREEE (reference sequence). Deletions cut 0 bases from V and 3 bases from J, with 7 bases between. The CDR3 extends over 14 amino acids. The genes are TRBV5-4 and TRBJ1-3; D not certain. Sequences were obtained from PBMCs. The clonotype originates from a man aged 55 to 70 in good health and CMV-seronegative. The CDR3 region is CASSLDFGGNTIYF. For the CDR3, the DNA is TGTGCCAGCAGCTTGGATTTCGGTGGAAACACCATATATTTT.